These T cell receptor beta chains were read from a single sample in a study of shared T cell receptors in the human thymus. Using immunoSEQ multiplex PCR, the repertoire was profiled, and TCRdb retains in-frame clones only, with some absent. Of almost 550,000 clones in the sample, around 82% were seen once. These data also featured in a second study, about human thymus T cells.

The sequencing input was thymocytes. These receptor sequences come from a boy younger than two with a congenital heart defect. Both conserved end residues are part of each CDR3. Each record gives: CDR3 DNA, CDR3 protein, CDR3 length, D gene, V gene, J gene, clone size. The D gene is left open where the match is weak. Only some rows state a clone size, as once, few, many or a class for expanded clones.

DNA: TGTGCCAGCAGCTTATCAAGCCAGTACGGGACAGGGGCCTACGAGCAGTACTTC
CDR3: CASSLSSQYGTGAYEQYF
length: 18
D: TRBD1
V: TRBV7-8
J: TRBJ2-7
size: .

DNA: TGTGCCAGCAGTGTGGAGGGAAGGGGCTACACCTTC
CDR3: CASSVEGRGYTF
length: 12
D: .
V: TRBV25-1
J: TRBJ1-2
size: .

DNA: TGTGCCAGCAGCTTCGACCGGGACAGGGTACCCTACGAGCAGTACTTC
CDR3: CASSFDRDRVPYEQYF
length: 16
D: TRBD1
V: TRBV5-6
J: TRBJ2-7
size: once

DNA: TGTGCCAGCAGTGCCGGGGGACAGGGGGACAAAAACATTCAGTACTTC
CDR3: CASSAGGQGDKNIQYF
length: 16
D: TRBD1
V: TRBV25-1
J: TRBJ2-4
size: .

DNA: TGTGCCAGCAGCTTAGATTCGCGGACTCTCACAGATACGCAGTATTTT
CDR3: CASSLDSRTLTDTQYF
length: 16
D: .
V: TRBV11-2
J: TRBJ2-3
size: .

DNA: TGCGCCAGCAGCCCCACGGACAGGAGCTCTGGGGCCAACGTCCTGACTTTC
CDR3: CASSPTDRSSGANVLTF
length: 17
D: TRBD1
V: TRBV5-1
J: TRBJ2-6
size: few

DNA: TGTGCCAGCAGCAACCGGGACATAGGAACTTTCTTT
CDR3: CASSNRDIGTFF
length: 12
D: .
V: TRBV5-6
J: TRBJ1-1
size: .

DNA: TGCGCCAGCAGTGAGTCGTTCGTAGATCCGGGCTACACCTTC
CDR3: CASSESFVDPGYTF
length: 14
D: .
V: TRBV10-2
J: TRBJ1-2
size: .

DNA: TGTGCCAGCAGTGAAGGGACAGGGATTCCCAATGAGCAGTTCTTC
CDR3: CASSEGTGIPNEQFF
length: 15
D: TRBD1
V: TRBV6-1
J: TRBJ2-1
size: .

DNA: TGTGCCAGCAGCCCAGGACTAGACGCTCGATGTGGCTACACCTTC
CDR3: CASSPGLDARCGYTF
length: 15
D: .
V: TRBV9
J: TRBJ1-2
size: .

DNA: TGTGCCAGCAGCGTAGTCATCAGGGCCCCGGACTACGAGCAGTACTTC
CDR3: CASSVVIRAPDYEQYF
length: 16
D: .
V: TRBV9
J: TRBJ2-7
size: .

DNA: TGTGCCACGGATCCGGGACAGGGAACGCATGAGCAGTTCTTC
CDR3: CATDPGQGTHEQFF
length: 14
D: TRBD1
V: TRBV19
J: TRBJ2-1
size: few

DNA: TGCAGCCCCGACGGGGAGGGCACTGAAGCTTTCTTT
CDR3: CSPDGEGTEAFF
length: 12
D: .
V: TRBV29-1
J: TRBJ1-1
size: .

DNA: TGTGCCACCAGCAGAGACCCTACCATCTCTGGGGCCAACGTCCTGACTTTC
CDR3: CATSRDPTISGANVLTF
length: 17
D: .
V: TRBV15
J: TRBJ2-6
size: once

DNA: TGTGCCAGCAGGCCTTTCGCTAGCTACAGCCTAGCGAGCACAGATACGCAGTATTTT
CDR3: CASRPFASYSLASTDTQYF
length: 19
D: .
V: TRBV2
J: TRBJ2-3
size: .

DNA: TGTGCCAGCAGGGACCGGACAGGGCTTGCCGGGGAGCTGTTTTTT
CDR3: CASRDRTGLAGELFF
length: 15
D: TRBD1
V: TRBV28
J: TRBJ2-2
size: .

DNA: TGTGCCAGCAGCCAAGGGGCGGGAGAGGCACACGCGGGCAATGAGCAGTTCTTC
CDR3: CASSQGAGEAHAGNEQFF
length: 18
D: TRBD2
V: TRBV14
J: TRBJ2-1
size: .

DNA: TGTGCCAGCAGTGGGGGGTATGAGCAGTTCTTC
CDR3: CASSGGYEQFF
length: 11
D: .
V: TRBV27
J: TRBJ2-1
size: .

DNA: TGCGCCAGCAGCCCACCGGGACTAGCGGGGGGGGTTTCCCCTTACAATGAGCAGTTCTTC
CDR3: CASSPPGLAGGVSPYNEQFF
length: 20
D: TRBD2
V: TRBV5-1
J: TRBJ2-1
size: few

DNA: TGTGCCAGCAGCTTAATTGGGACAGGGATCACCGGGGAGCTGTTTTTT
CDR3: CASSLIGTGITGELFF
length: 16
D: TRBD1
V: TRBV13
J: TRBJ2-2
size: .

DNA: TGCACCAGCAGCCCGGGTGGGACTAGCGGGCCTAGGGCAGATACGCAGTATTTT
CDR3: CTSSPGGTSGPRADTQYF
length: 18
D: .
V: TRBV1
J: TRBJ2-3
size: .

DNA: TGTGCCAGCAGTGAACCTAGACAGGGGATAGGAGAGCAGTACTTC
CDR3: CASSEPRQGIGEQYF
length: 15
D: TRBD1
V: TRBV2
J: TRBJ2-7
size: .

DNA: TGTGCTAGTGGTCCCCGCGTGGGCGACCCTGAAGCTTTCTTT
CDR3: CASGPRVGDPEAFF
length: 14
D: .
V: TRBV12-5
J: TRBJ1-1
size: .

DNA: TGTGCCAGCAGTTCCTCCGGGGGGAGCAATCAGCCCCAGCATTTT
CDR3: CASSSSGGSNQPQHF
length: 15
D: .
V: TRBV28
J: TRBJ1-5
size: few

DNA: TGTGCCAGCAGCCCGGCGGGAACAGATACGCAGTATTTT
CDR3: CASSPAGTDTQYF
length: 13
D: .
V: TRBV7-9
J: TRBJ2-3
size: .

DNA: TGTGCCAGCAGACAGGGCGCACCACTTACCTACAATGAGCAGTTCTTC
CDR3: CASRQGAPLTYNEQFF
length: 16
D: .
V: TRBV27
J: TRBJ2-1
size: .

DNA: TGTGCCAGCAGCAGACAGGGGGCTGGCGGGGAGCTGTTTTTT
CDR3: CASSRQGAGGELFF
length: 14
D: TRBD1
V: TRBV5-4
J: TRBJ2-2
size: .

DNA: TGTGCCAGCAGTTATCCACGCCAGACAGGCTACGAGCAGTACTTC
CDR3: CASSYPRQTGYEQYF
length: 15
D: .
V: TRBV6-6
J: TRBJ2-7
size: .

DNA: TGTGCCAGCTCACCGGACAGGGGTAATGGGGCCAACGTCCTGACTTTC
CDR3: CASSPDRGNGANVLTF
length: 16
D: TRBD1
V: TRBV18
J: TRBJ2-6
size: few

DNA: TGCGCCAGCAGTCTGGTTCCGACAGGGCAAGACACAGATACGCAGTATTTT
CDR3: CASSLVPTGQDTDTQYF
length: 17
D: TRBD1
V: TRBV4-3
J: TRBJ2-3
size: .

DNA: TGTGCCAGCAGCGCTAGCGGGACGTCAACAGATACGCAGTATTTT
CDR3: CASSASGTSTDTQYF
length: 15
D: TRBD2
V: TRBV5-6
J: TRBJ2-3
size: .

DNA: TGCGCCAGCATTAGCGGGAGGGCCGGGACCGGGGAGCTGTTTTTT
CDR3: CASISGRAGTGELFF
length: 15
D: TRBD2
V: TRBV10-2
J: TRBJ2-2
size: .

DNA: TGTGCCAGCAGTTCCTCCCCGGGCCAGCGGGAGTCCAACTACGAGCAGTACTTC
CDR3: CASSSSPGQRESNYEQYF
length: 18
D: TRBD2
V: TRBV27
J: TRBJ2-7
size: .

DNA: TGTGCCAGTAGTATGACAGACGGGCAATACCACGAGCAGTACTTC
CDR3: CASSMTDGQYHEQYF
length: 15
D: .
V: TRBV19
J: TRBJ2-7
size: .

DNA: TGTGCCAGCAGTGTCGCTAGCGGGTACTCCTACGAGCAGTACTTC
CDR3: CASSVASGYSYEQYF
length: 15
D: TRBD2
V: TRBV6-1
J: TRBJ2-7
size: .

DNA: TGCGCCAGCAGCCAAGAAACGGGGGGACTAGCGGGAGAACTCTCCTACGAGCAGTACTTC
CDR3: CASSQETGGLAGELSYEQYF
length: 20
D: TRBD2
V: TRBV4-3
J: TRBJ2-7
size: .

DNA: TGTGCCAGCAGTGAATCCGGCGGGCTCTACGAGCAGTACTTC
CDR3: CASSESGGLYEQYF
length: 14
D: .
V: TRBV2
J: TRBJ2-7
size: .

DNA: TGTGCCAGCAGCTTGGAGGGCAACGAGCAGTACTTC
CDR3: CASSLEGNEQYF
length: 12
D: .
V: TRBV13
J: TRBJ2-7
size: .

DNA: TGCGCCAGCAGCCCGAACGGACTAGCGCCCCGGGGGGAGCAGTACTTC
CDR3: CASSPNGLAPRGEQYF
length: 16
D: TRBD2
V: TRBV5-1
J: TRBJ2-7
size: .

DNA: TGTGCCAGCAACTATGGACAGGTAGTCAACTATGGCTACACCTTC
CDR3: CASNYGQVVNYGYTF
length: 15
D: TRBD1
V: TRBV5-8
J: TRBJ1-2
size: .